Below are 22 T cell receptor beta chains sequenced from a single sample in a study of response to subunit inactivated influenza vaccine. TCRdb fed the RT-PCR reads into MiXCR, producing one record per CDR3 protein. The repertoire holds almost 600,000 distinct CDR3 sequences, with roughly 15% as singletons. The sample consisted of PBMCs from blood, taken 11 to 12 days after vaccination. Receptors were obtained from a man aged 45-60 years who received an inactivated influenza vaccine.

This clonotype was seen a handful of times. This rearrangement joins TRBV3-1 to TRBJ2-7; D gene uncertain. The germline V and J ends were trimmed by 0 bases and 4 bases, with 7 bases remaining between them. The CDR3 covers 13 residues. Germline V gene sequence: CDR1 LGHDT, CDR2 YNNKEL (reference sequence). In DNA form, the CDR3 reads TGTGCCAGCAGCCAAGATATTCGGTACGAGCAGTACTTC. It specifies CASSQDIRYEQYF.

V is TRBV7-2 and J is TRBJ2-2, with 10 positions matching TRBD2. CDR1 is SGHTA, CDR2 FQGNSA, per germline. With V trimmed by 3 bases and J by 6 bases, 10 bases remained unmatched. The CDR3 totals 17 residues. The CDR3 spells CASSFPAFGTSAGELFF. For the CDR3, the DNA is TGTGCCAGCAGCTTCCCCGCGTTTGGGACTAGCGCCGGGGAGCTGTTTTTT.

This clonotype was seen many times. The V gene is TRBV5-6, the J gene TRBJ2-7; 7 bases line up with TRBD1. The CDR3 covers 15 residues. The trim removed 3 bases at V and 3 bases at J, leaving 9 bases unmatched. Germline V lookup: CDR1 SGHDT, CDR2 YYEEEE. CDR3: CASSSTWDSFYEQYF. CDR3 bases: TGTGCCAGCAGCTCGACCTGGGACAGCTTCTACGAGCAGTACTTC.

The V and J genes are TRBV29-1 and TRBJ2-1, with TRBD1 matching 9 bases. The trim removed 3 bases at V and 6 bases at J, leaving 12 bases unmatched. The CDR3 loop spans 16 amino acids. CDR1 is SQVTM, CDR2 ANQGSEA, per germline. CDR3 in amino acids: CSVDRPGQGRFNEQFF. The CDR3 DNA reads TGCAGCGTTGATCGGCCCGGACAGGGGCGGTTCAATGAGCAGTTCTTC.

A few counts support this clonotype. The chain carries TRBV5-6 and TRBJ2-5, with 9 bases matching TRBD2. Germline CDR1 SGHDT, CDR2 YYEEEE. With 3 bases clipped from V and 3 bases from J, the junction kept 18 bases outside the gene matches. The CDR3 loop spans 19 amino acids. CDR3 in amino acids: CASSSYLFAGGRGKETQYF. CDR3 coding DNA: TGTGCCAGCAGCTCCTACCTGTTTGCGGGGGGGCGAGGGAAAGAGACCCAGTACTTC. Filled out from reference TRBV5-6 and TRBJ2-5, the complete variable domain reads DAGVTQSPTHLIKTRGQQVTLRCSPKSGHDTVSWYQQALGQGPQFIFQYYEEEERQRGNFPDRFSGHQFPNYSSELNVNALLLGDSALYLCASSSYLFAGGRGKETQYFGPGTRLLVL.

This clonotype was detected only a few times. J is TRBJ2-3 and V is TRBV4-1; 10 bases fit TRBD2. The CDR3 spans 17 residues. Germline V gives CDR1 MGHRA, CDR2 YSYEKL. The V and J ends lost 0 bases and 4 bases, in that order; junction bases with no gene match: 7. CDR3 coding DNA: TGCGCCAGCAGCCAAGATCGTAGCGGGGGGACCTCAGATACGCAGTATTTT. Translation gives CASSQDRSGGTSDTQYF.

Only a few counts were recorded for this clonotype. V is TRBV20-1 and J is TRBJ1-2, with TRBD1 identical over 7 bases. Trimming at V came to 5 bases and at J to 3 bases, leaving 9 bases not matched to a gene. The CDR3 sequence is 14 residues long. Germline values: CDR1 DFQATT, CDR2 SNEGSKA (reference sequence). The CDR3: CSAGNRGFDYGYTF. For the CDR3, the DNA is TGCAGTGCTGGAAACAGGGGTTTTGACTATGGCTACACCTTC.

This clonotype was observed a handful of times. In nucleotides, the CDR3 is TGTGCCAGCAGTTACCGTCAGGGGCACTACAATGAGCAGTTCTTC. Translation gives CASSYRQGHYNEQFF. V gene TRBV6-5 combines with J gene TRBJ2-1, with TRBD1 as a possible D gene (6 bases). The CDR3 covers 15 residues. The V end lost 2 bases, the J end lost 3 bases, and 11 bases lay between the germline ends. Germline V gene sequence: CDR1 MNHEY, CDR2 SVGAGI.

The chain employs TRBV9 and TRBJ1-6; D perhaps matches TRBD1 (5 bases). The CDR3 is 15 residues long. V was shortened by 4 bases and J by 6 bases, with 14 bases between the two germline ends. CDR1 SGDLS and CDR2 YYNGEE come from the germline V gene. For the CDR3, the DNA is TGTGCCAGCAGCTCTAGCGGGGGGGGTAATTCACCCCTCCACTTT. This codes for CASSSSGGGNSPLHF.

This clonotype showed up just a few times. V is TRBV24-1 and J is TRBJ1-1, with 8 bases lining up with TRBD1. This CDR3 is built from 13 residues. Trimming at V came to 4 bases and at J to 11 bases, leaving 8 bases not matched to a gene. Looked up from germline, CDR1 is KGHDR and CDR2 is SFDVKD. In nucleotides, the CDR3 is TGTGCCACCAGTGAATCGACAGGGGTCACGGCTTTCTTT. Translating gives CATSESTGVTAFF.

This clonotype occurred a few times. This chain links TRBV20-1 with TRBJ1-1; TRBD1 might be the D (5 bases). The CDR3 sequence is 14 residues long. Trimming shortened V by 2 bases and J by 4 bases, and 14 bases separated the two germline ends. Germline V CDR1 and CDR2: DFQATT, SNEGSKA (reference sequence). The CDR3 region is CSARNLRGSTEAFF. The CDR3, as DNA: TGCAGTGCTAGAAATTTACGGGGGAGCACTGAAGCTTTCTTT.

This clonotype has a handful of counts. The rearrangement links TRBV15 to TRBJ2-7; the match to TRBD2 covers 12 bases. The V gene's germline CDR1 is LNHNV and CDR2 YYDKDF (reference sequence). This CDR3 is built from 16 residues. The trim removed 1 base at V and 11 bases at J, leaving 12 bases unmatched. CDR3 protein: CATSRVGTSGRTGKYF. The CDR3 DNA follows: TGTGCCACCAGCAGAGTGGGAACTAGCGGGAGGACAGGGAAGTACTTC.

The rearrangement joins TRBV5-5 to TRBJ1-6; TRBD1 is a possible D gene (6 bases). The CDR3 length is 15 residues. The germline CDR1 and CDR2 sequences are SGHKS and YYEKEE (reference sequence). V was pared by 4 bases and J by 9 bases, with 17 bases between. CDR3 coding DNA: TGTGCCAGCAGCAGGGACAACAAGAACGGTTCACCCCTCCACTTT. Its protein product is CASSRDNKNGSPLHF.

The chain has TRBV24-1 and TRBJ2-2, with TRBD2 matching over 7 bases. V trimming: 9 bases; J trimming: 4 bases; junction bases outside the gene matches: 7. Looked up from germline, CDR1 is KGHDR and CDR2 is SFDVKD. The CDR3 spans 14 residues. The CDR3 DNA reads TGTGCCACCCGTACCACGGGGGGCACCGGGGAGCTGTTTTTT. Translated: CATRTTGGTGELFF.

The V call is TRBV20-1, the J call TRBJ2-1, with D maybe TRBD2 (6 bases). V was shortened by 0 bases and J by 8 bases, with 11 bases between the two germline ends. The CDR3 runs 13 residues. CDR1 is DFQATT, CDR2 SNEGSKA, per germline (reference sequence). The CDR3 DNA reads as TGCAGTGCTAGAGATGGGGCTAGCGATGAGCAGTTCTTC. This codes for CSARDGASDEQFF.

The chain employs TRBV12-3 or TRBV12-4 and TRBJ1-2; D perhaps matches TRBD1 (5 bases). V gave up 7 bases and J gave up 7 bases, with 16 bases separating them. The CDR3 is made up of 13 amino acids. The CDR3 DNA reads TGTGCCAGCACCCCACGCAGGGCCGTTGGCTACACCTTC. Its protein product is CASTPRRAVGYTF.

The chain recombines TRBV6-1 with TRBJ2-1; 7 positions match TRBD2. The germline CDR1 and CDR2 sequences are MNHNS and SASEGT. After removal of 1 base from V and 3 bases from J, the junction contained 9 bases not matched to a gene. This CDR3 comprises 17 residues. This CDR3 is CASSEGRAGPSYNEQFF. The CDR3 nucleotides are TGTGCCAGCAGTGAAGGAAGAGCGGGGCCCAGCTACAATGAGCAGTTCTTC.

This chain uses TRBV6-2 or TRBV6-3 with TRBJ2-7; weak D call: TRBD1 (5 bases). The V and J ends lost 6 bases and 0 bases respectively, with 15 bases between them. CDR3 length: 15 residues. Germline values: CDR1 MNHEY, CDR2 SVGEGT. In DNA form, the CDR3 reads TGTGCCAGCAGCAGGACAACACCCAGCTCCTACGAGCAGTACTTC. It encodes CASSRTTPSSYEQYF.

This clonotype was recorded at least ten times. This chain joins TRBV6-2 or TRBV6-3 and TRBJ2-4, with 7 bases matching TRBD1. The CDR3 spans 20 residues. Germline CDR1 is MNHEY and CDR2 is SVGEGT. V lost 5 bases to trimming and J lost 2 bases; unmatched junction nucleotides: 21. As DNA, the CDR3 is TGTGCCAGCAGTCCTCCAGATACAAGGGGGCGCGATGTGACCAAAAACATTCAGTACTTC. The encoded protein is CASSPPDTRGRDVTKNIQYF.

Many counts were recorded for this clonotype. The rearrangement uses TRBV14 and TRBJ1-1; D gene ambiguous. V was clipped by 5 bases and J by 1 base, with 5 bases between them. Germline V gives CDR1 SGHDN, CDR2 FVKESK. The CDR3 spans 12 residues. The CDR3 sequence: CASSKQNTEAFF. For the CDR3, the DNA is TGTGCCAGCAGCAAACAGAACACTGAAGCTTTCTTT.

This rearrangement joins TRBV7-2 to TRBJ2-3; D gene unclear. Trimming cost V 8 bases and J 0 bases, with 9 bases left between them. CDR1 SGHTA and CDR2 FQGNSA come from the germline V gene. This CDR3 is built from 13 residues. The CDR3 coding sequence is TGTGCCAGCTCGACTCATAGCACAGATACGCAGTATTTT. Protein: CASSTHSTDTQYF. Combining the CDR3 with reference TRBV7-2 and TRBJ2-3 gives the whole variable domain GAGVSQSPSNKVTEKGKDVELRCDPISGHTALYWYRQSLGQGLEFLIYFQGNSAPDKSGLPSDRFSAERTGGSVSTLTIQRTQQEDSAVYLCASSTHSTDTQYFGPGTRLTVL.

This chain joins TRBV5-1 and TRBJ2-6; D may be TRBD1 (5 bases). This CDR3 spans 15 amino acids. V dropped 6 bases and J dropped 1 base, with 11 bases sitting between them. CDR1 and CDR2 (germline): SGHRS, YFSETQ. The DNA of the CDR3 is TGCGCCAGCACCTTAGACAGATCTGGGGCCAACGTCCTGACTTTC. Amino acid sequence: CASTLDRSGANVLTF.